Following are 22 T cell receptor beta chains from one sample sequenced in a study of blood T cell repertoires in COVID-19. TCRdb keeps only in-frame clones here, not all; method: immunoSEQ multiplex PCR. The sample gives about 340,000 clones, more than 85% of which show up once; approximately 17% is in the top ten. Sequencing was carried out using PBMCs or T cells enriched from blood (not recorded which). These receptors were obtained from a woman aged 25 to 39 who had recovered from COVID-19.

CDR3 in amino acids: CASSRQGTGELFF. CDR3 DNA: TGTGCCAGCAGCCGACAGGGGACCGGGGAGCTGTTTTTT. The gene calls are TRBV14 and TRBJ2-2; TRBD1 matches 8 bases. The CDR3 is made up of 13 amino acids. The V segment lost 4 bases and the J segment 5 bases; nucleotides outside the gene matches: 0. The germline V gene has CDR1 SGHDN and CDR2 FVKESK.

This clone was seen once. The chain is built from TRBV6-2 or TRBV6-3 and TRBJ2-2, with D unresolved. CDR1 and CDR2 (germline): MNHEY, SVGEGT. The CDR3 has 14 amino acids. V dropped 5 bases and J dropped 5 bases, with 12 bases sitting between them. The CDR3 reads CASSNSLETGELFF. The CDR3 coding sequence is TGTGCCAGCAGTAATAGCCTTGAGACCGGGGAGCTGTTTTTT.

This clone appeared a single time. The chain links TRBV18 to TRBJ1-2; perhaps TRBD1 as D (5 bases). The CDR3 has 13 residues. Trimming left V 5 bases short and J 4 bases short, with 11 bases between. Looked up from germline, CDR1 is KGHSH and CDR2 is LQKENI. CDR3 in amino acids: CASSTGQGYGYTF. CDR3 DNA sequence: TGTGCCAGCTCAACCGGGCAGGGCTATGGCTACACCTTC.

The V and J genes are TRBV9 and TRBJ1-2; tentative D call: TRBD1 (6 bases). Trimming cost V 0 bases and J 8 bases, with 23 bases left between them. Germline V gives CDR1 SGDLS, CDR2 YYNGEE. This CDR3 contains 17 residues. The CDR3: CASSVVGGGWKEFGYTF. DNA of the CDR3: TGTGCCAGCAGCGTAGTAGGTGGGGGCTGGAAGGAGTTCGGCTACACCTTC.

The chain joins TRBV19 to TRBJ2-1; tentatively, D is TRBD2 (6 bases). The V and J ends lost 2 bases and 6 bases respectively, with 14 bases between them. This CDR3 has 15 amino acids. Germline V gene lookup returns CDR1 LNHDA and CDR2 SQIVND (reference sequence). The CDR3 DNA follows: TGTGCCAGTAGTATATCCCCTGCGGGACTCAATGAGCAGTTCTTC. Translated: CASSISPAGLNEQFF. The full variable domain, in which reference TRBV19 and TRBJ2-1 provide the parts outside the CDR3, is DGGITQSPKYLFRKEGQNVTLSCEQNLNHDAMYWYRQDPGQGLRLIYYSQIVNDFQKGDIAEGYSVSREKKESFPLTVTSAQKNPTAFYLCASSISPAGLNEQFFGPGTRLTVL.

The V gene is TRBV28, the J gene TRBJ1-3, with TRBD1 identical over 9 bases. Germline assignment: CDR1 MDHEN and CDR2 SYDVKM. This CDR3 has 14 amino acids. The trim removed 10 bases at V and 3 bases at J, leaving 7 bases unmatched. The CDR3 bases are TGTGCCACCATAGACAGGGGGGGTGGAAACACCATATATTTT. Protein: CATIDRGGGNTIYF.

The CDR3 bases are TGTGCCACCAGTGAGCTGGGCTTGGACTATGGCTACACCTTC. It yields the protein CATSELGLDYGYTF. This chain uses TRBV24-1 with TRBJ1-2; D not resolved. Trimming shortened V by 4 bases and J by 3 bases, and 11 bases separated the two germline ends. Germline-derived CDR1 and CDR2 are KGHDR and SFDVKD. The length of the CDR3 is 14 residues.

The chain recombines TRBV28 with TRBJ1-4; D is perhaps TRBD1 (5 bases). Germline CDR1 MDHEN, CDR2 SYDVKM. Trimming stripped 8 bases from V and 2 bases from J, with 12 bases between. The CDR3 totals 14 residues. The CDR3 is CASRRGGTNEKLFF. DNA of the CDR3: TGTGCCAGCCGGCGGGGGGGGACTAATGAAAAACTGTTTTTT.

Note on this clone: This CDR3 is also generated by other DNA sequences in the sample. The chain recombines TRBV7-8 with TRBJ1-3; D remains ambiguous. Germline CDR1 SGHVS, CDR2 FQNEAQ. Trimming removed 5 bases from V and 0 bases from J, with 5 bases in between. The CDR3 is 13 residues long. DNA for the CDR3: TGTGCCAGCAGCCCAGGCTCTGGAAACACCATATATTTT. Its protein is CASSPGSGNTIYF.

The chain recombines TRBV5-1 with TRBJ2-1; maybe TRBD2 (6 bases). V was pared by 5 bases and J by 0 bases, with 12 bases between. CDR3 length equals 15 residues. The V gene's germline CDR1 is SGHRS and CDR2 YFSETQ. Written as DNA, the CDR3 is TGCGCCAGCAGTTCGGACGGGAGCTCCTACAATGAGCAGTTCTTC. Translation: CASSSDGSSYNEQFF.

This clone was detected only a few times. The chain employs TRBV12-3 or TRBV12-4 and TRBJ2-2, with TRBD1 as a possible D gene (5 bases). The V gene lost 3 bases and the J gene lost 9 bases, with 11 bases spanning the gap. CDR3 length equals 13 residues. The CDR3 bases are TGTGCCAGCAGTTTTCAGGGCTCCAGGGAGCTGTTTTTT. Protein sequence: CASSFQGSRELFF.

DNA of the CDR3: TGCAGTGCCGGGATGGCAGATACGCAGTATTTT. Protein sequence: CSAGMADTQYF. V is TRBV20-1 and J is TRBJ2-3, with a possible D match to TRBD2 (5 bases). Germline CDR1 reads DFQATT; CDR2 reads SNEGSKA (reference sequence). V was clipped by 6 bases and J by 4 bases, with 8 bases between them. CDR3 length: 11 residues.

The count of this clone is one. V usage is TRBV5-1 and J usage is TRBJ2-5, with a tentative D call TRBD1 (5 bases). CDR1 is SGHRS, CDR2 YFSETQ, per germline. Deletions cut 0 bases from V and 2 bases from J, with 8 bases between. The CDR3 covers 14 residues. The CDR3 sequence is CASSLGRQQETQYF. The CDR3 DNA sequence: TGCGCCAGCAGCTTGGGTAGACAGCAAGAGACCCAGTACTTC. The variable domain in full, with the rest retrieved from reference TRBV5-1 and TRBJ2-5, is KAGVTQTPRYLIKTRGQQVTLSCSPISGHRSVSWYQQTPGQGLQFLFEYFSETQRNKGNFPGRFSGRQFSNSRSEMNVSTLELGDSALYLCASSLGRQQETQYFGPGTRLLVL.

The genes are TRBV21-1 and TRBJ2-7; the DNA was not compared with TRBD1, the D call given in the table. TRBV21-1 is flagged as a pseudogene. The CDR3 loop spans 12 amino acids. For the CDR3, the DNA is TGTGCCAGCCCAGGGGCCGGGCACGAGCAGTACTTC. Its translation: CASPGAGHEQYF.

The V and J genes are TRBV5-1 and TRBJ1-2; maybe TRBD1 (5 bases). V lost 4 bases and J 3 bases, leaving 16 bases between the germline ends. The length of the CDR3 is 15 residues. Germline values: CDR1 SGHRS, CDR2 YFSETQ. CDR3 nucleotide sequence: TGCGCCAGCAGCCCGTCCGGGGGGAGAGACTATGGCTACACCTTC. Its protein product is CASSPSGGRDYGYTF. Filled out from reference TRBV5-1 and TRBJ1-2, the complete variable domain reads KAGVTQTPRYLIKTRGQQVTLSCSPISGHRSVSWYQQTPGQGLQFLFEYFSETQRNKGNFPGRFSGRQFSNSRSEMNVSTLELGDSALYLCASSPSGGRDYGYTFGSGTRLTVV.

The J gene is TRBJ1-1, the V gene TRBV7-8; D not certain. The ends were cut back, 6 bases at V and 1 base at J, with 12 bases in the middle. The CDR3 has 14 residues. Germline V gene lookup returns CDR1 SGHVS and CDR2 FQNEAQ. CDR3 sequence: CASSSRAGNTEAFF. In DNA, the CDR3 is TGTGCCAGCAGTTCCCGCGCGGGGAACACTGAAGCTTTCTTT.

This clone was seen just once. The V gene is TRBV6-5, the J gene TRBJ2-1; a weak D match, TRBD1 (5 bases). Between the trimmed V and J ends, which lost 5 bases and 4 bases, there was a span of 9 bases. The CDR3 is 13 amino acids. CDR1 is MNHEY, CDR2 SVGAGI, per germline. The CDR3 here is CASSPTGYNEQFF. The CDR3 region has the DNA TGTGCCAGCAGTCCTACAGGTTACAATGAGCAGTTCTTC.

This chain links TRBV9 with TRBJ2-7, with 9 bases that match TRBD2. V lost 4 bases, J lost 4 bases, and 6 bases stayed unmatched. The CDR3 runs to 14 residues. Germline CDR1 and CDR2: SGDLS and YYNGEE. Here the CDR3 reads CASSPGTSLYEQYF. CDR3 DNA sequence: TGTGCCAGCAGCCCCGGGACTAGCTTGTACGAGCAGTACTTC.

The chain has TRBV3-1 (or the pseudogene TRBV3-2) and TRBJ2-1, with 12 bases lining up with TRBD1. The CDR3 is 14 amino acids. Germline lookup yields CDR1 LGHDT and CDR2 YNNKEL (reference sequence). Unmatched junction bases numbered 5, after V lost 6 bases and J lost 8 bases. CDR3 in DNA: TGTGCCAGCAGGGGACAGGGGGCTGTCTATGAGCAGTTCTTC. This sequence encodes CASRGQGAVYEQFF.

V and J are TRBV14 and TRBJ2-5, with D hard to call. With 0 bases removed from V and 1 base from J, the gap between germline ends came to 12 bases. CDR1 and CDR2 from the germline V gene are SGHDN and FVKESK. There are 16 residues in the CDR3. CDR3 sequence: CASSQDHEETQETQYF. DNA for the CDR3: TGTGCCAGCAGCCAAGATCACGAGGAGACCCAAGAGACCCAGTACTTC. Full variable domain (remainder filled in from reference TRBV14 and TRBJ2-5): EAGVTQFPSHSVIEKGQTVTLRCDPISGHDNLYWYRRVMGKEIKFLLHFVKESKQDESGMPNNRFLAERTGGTYSTLKVQPAELEDSGVYFCASSQDHEETQETQYFGPGTRLLVL.

This CDR3 is CASSPRGTNEKLFF. The CDR3 DNA sequence: TGTGCCAGCAGCCCGAGGGGGACTAATGAAAAACTGTTTTTT. The V and J genes are TRBV3-1 (or the pseudogene TRBV3-2) and TRBJ1-4; D is possibly TRBD1 (6 bases). CDR1 and CDR2 from the germline V gene are LGHDT and YNNKEL (reference sequence). This CDR3 is built from 14 residues. Trimming took 4 bases from V and 2 from J, leaving 8 bases between them.

The chain links TRBV11-2 to TRBJ1-1; a weak D match, TRBD1 (5 bases). This CDR3 contains 14 residues. Germline assignment: CDR1 SGHAT and CDR2 FQNNGV. Trimming left V 1 base short and J 11 bases short, with 17 bases between. CDR3 protein: CASSLVGRRGRAFF. Written as DNA, the CDR3 is TGTGCCAGCAGCTTAGTAGGGCGGAGGGGACGGGCTTTCTTT.